This T cell receptor beta chain derives from a study of blood T cell repertoires in COVID-19. Only in-frame clones appear in the TCRdb table, and some are missing; sequencing was by immunoSEQ multiplex PCR. The sample consists of approximately 300,000 clones, 70% to 90% of them appearing once. CDR3 length: 16 residues. Germline values: CDR1 MNHEY, CDR2 SVGAGI. V trimming: 0 bases; J trimming: 3 bases; junction bases outside the gene matches: 1. Material for sequencing was PBMCs or T cells enriched from blood (not recorded which). This TCR came from a woman aged 25 to 39 who had recovered from COVID-19. The rearrangement joins TRBV6-5 to TRBJ1-4; 10 bases are a match to TRBD1. Written as DNA, the CDR3 is TGTGCCAGCAGTTACTCGGGGACAGGGGCTAATGAAAAACTGTTTTTT. This codes for CASSYSGTGANEKLFF.